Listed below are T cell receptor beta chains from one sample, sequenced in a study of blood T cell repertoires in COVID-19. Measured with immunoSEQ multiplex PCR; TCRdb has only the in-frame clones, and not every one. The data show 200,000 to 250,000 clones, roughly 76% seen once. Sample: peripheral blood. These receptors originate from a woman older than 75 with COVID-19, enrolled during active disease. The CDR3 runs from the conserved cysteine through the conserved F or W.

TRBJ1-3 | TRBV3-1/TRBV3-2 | CASSATGGLGNTIYF
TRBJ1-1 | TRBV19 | CASTMTFLNTEAFF
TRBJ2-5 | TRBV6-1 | CASSAGTSGRGETQYF
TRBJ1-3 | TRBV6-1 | CASSEQYSGNTIYF
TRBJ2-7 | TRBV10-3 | CAISSSSGDYYEQYF
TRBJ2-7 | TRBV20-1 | CSARFSWGEYF
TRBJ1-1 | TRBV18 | CASSRQQGRTTEAFF
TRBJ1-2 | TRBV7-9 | CASSIPQGSGYGYTF
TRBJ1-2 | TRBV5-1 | CASRLGTGMEGYTF
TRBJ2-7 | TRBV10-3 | CAISENLGGTYEQYF
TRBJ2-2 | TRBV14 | CASSQGGGARTGELFF
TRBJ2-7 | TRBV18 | CASSLTVYEQYF
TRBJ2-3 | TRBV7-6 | CASSSPSPLAGVRDTQYF
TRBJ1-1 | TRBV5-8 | CASSWGQARTEAFF
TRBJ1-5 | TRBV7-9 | CASSFDGDNQPQHF
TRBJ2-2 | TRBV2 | CASRTDTGELFF
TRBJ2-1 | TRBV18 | CASSELAGVSEQFF
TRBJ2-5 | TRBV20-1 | CSASLGLAGQRFQETQYF